Following are 13 T cell receptor beta chains from one sample sequenced in a study of blood T cell repertoires in COVID-19. TCRdb keeps only in-frame clones here, not all; method: immunoSEQ multiplex PCR. The top ten clones hold approximately 9.7% of a sample with fewer than 85,000 clones, about 87% of them seen once. Sequencing used peripheral blood. Receptors were obtained from a human donor in a cohort sampled during active COVID-19.

The chain carries TRBV10-2 and TRBJ2-1; TRBD2 matches 11 bases. The germline CDR1 and CDR2 sequences are WSHSY and SAAADI. V shed 4 bases, J shed 7 bases, and the junction held 6 bases outside the gene matches. The CDR3 consists of 15 residues. The CDR3 bases are TGCGCCAGCAGTGGAGCTAGCGGGGGGATTAATGAGCAGTTCTTC. Its translation: CASSGASGGINEQFF.

The rearrangement joins TRBV5-1 to TRBJ2-5, with 7 bases fitting TRBD1. This CDR3 is built from 15 residues. The germline CDR1 and CDR2 sequences are SGHRS and YFSETQ. J lost 5 bases, V lost 3 bases, and 10 bases had no gene match. The chain's CDR3 is CASSSGQAYGETQYF. The CDR3 region has the DNA TGCGCCAGCAGCTCCGGACAGGCCTACGGGGAGACCCAGTACTTC.

V gene TRBV5-1 combines with J gene TRBJ2-3; D perhaps matches TRBD2 (7 bases). In germline, CDR1 is SGHRS, CDR2 YFSETQ. This CDR3 has 16 amino acids. V lost 0 bases and J 0 bases, leaving 11 bases between the germline ends. CDR3 sequence reads: CASSLAAGASTDTQYF. The CDR3 bases are TGCGCCAGCAGCTTGGCGGCGGGGGCCAGCACAGATACGCAGTATTTT.

The rearrangement joins TRBV7-6 to TRBJ2-1; TRBD2 is a possible D gene (5 bases). The CDR3 totals 16 residues. The V and J ends lost 4 bases and 3 bases respectively, with 16 bases between them. The germline V gene has CDR1 SGHVS and CDR2 FNYEAQ. CDR3 amino acids: CASSSRERSGYNEQFF. The CDR3 bases are TGTGCCAGCAGCTCGAGGGAGAGGTCCGGCTACAATGAGCAGTTCTTC.

J is TRBJ2-3 and V is TRBV7-3, with 10 bases lining up with TRBD1. Losses at the gene ends were 0 bases for V and 7 bases for J; bases not matched to a gene: 10. This CDR3 is built from 17 residues. The V gene's germline CDR1 is SGHTA and CDR2 FQGTGA. As DNA, the CDR3 is TGTGCCAGCAGCTTAACCCCCCCGGGACAGGGGTTCTATACGCAGTATTTT. It translates to CASSLTPPGQGFYTQYF.

This clone was detected only a few times. V gene TRBV19 combines with J gene TRBJ2-1, with 9 positions matching TRBD1. Germline V gene sequence: CDR1 LNHDA, CDR2 SQIVND (reference sequence). V shed 4 bases, J shed 3 bases, and the junction held 4 bases outside the gene matches. The CDR3 consists of 15 residues. CDR3 sequence (DNA): TGTGCCAGTAGTACTGCGACAGGGGGCTACAATGAGCAGTTCTTC. It codes for CASSTATGGYNEQFF.

The chain is built from TRBV3-1 (or the pseudogene TRBV3-2) and TRBJ2-7; maybe TRBD1 (6 bases). Germline CDR1 reads LGHDT; CDR2 reads YNNKEL (reference sequence). V was pared by 0 bases and J by 2 bases, with 8 bases between. The CDR3 runs to 14 residues. CDR3 protein: CASSQDRGPYEQYF. The CDR3 DNA sequence: TGTGCCAGCAGCCAAGACAGGGGCCCCTACGAGCAGTACTTC.

This sequence joins TRBV6-5 and TRBJ2-7; the D gene is possibly TRBD1 (6 bases). The CDR3 runs to 15 residues. Germline-derived CDR1 and CDR2 are MNHEY and SVGAGI. Trimming removed 5 bases from V and 0 bases from J, with 14 bases in between. The CDR3 reads CASSPYQGSSYEQYF. The CDR3 bases are TGTGCCAGCAGTCCCTATCAGGGGAGCTCCTACGAGCAGTACTTC.

This chain connects TRBV6-6 to TRBJ1-5, with 8 nucleotides matching TRBD1. Trimming cost V 6 bases and J 0 bases; bases outside gene matches: 16. This CDR3 comprises 19 residues. Looked up from germline, CDR1 is MNHNY and CDR2 is SVGAGI (reference sequence). CDR3 nucleotide sequence: TGTGCCAGCAGCCACTGGGAGGGCAGGGGGCAGATTAGCAATCAGCCCCAGCATTTT. Amino acid sequence: CASSHWEGRGQISNQPQHF.

The rearrangement links TRBV27 to TRBJ1-3; D unresolved. The CDR3 spans 15 residues. The ends were cut back, 2 bases at V and 0 bases at J, with 8 bases in the middle. Germline CDR1 is MNHEY and CDR2 is SMNVEV (reference sequence). The DNA of the CDR3 is TGTGCCAGCAGTTTAACCACGGGCTCTGGAAACACCATATATTTT. This gives the protein CASSLTTGSGNTIYF.

The chain couples TRBV7-3 to TRBJ2-5; 10 bases match TRBD2. There are 15 residues in the CDR3. Losses at the gene ends were 5 bases for V and 5 bases for J; bases not matched to a gene: 8. Germline CDR1 reads SGHTA; CDR2 reads FQGTGA. CDR3 sequence reads: CASSGSGGPDETQYF. The CDR3 bases are TGTGCCAGCAGCGGTAGCGGGGGGCCCGATGAGACCCAGTACTTC.

The J gene is TRBJ2-7, the V gene TRBV4-2, with 8 bases aligning to TRBD2. J was trimmed by 9 bases and V by 0 bases; bases with no gene match: 10. The germline V gene encodes CDR1 LGHNA and CDR2 YNFKEQ. CDR3 length: 15 amino acids. The CDR3 loop is CASSQEAGEPFGQYF. DNA for the CDR3: TGTGCCAGCAGCCAAGAAGCGGGGGAACCTTTTGGGCAGTACTTC.

The chain links TRBV9 to TRBJ2-3; the D gene is possibly TRBD2 (5 bases). From germline, CDR1 is SGDLS and CDR2 YYNGEE. Trimming removed 3 bases from V and 2 bases from J, with 13 bases in between. CDR3 length: 15 amino acids. The CDR3: CASSGRRAVTDTQYF. The CDR3 bases are TGTGCCAGCAGCGGAAGAAGAGCGGTCACAGATACGCAGTATTTT. The complete variable domain, with remaining parts taken from reference TRBV9 and TRBJ2-3, reads DSGVTQTPKHLITATGQRVTLRCSPRSGDLSVYWYQQSLDQGLQFLIQYYNGEERAKGNILERFSAQQFPDLHSELNLSSLELGDSALYFCASSGRRAVTDTQYFGPGTRLTVL.